A single sample gave rise to the 25 T cell receptor beta chains below, sequenced in a study of cytomegalovirus exposure and HLA in healthy donors. Researchers ran the PCR with 60 Vbeta and 13 Jbeta primers. Profiling relied on immunoSEQ multiplex PCR, and the TCRdb table lists in-frame clones only, not all of them. The table shows fewer than 200,000 clones, with over 75% occurring only once. The sequencing input was PBMCs. The receptors derive from a woman in her forties or fifties in good health and CMV-seronegative.

A single count supports this clone. Distinct nucleotide sequences in the sample also encode this CDR3. V usage is TRBV7-9 and J usage is TRBJ2-1; 9 nucleotides match TRBD2. J gave up 5 bases and V 7 bases, and 12 bases lay outside the gene matches. Germline loops: CDR1 SEHNR, CDR2 FQNEAQ (reference sequence). This CDR3 contains 16 residues. The CDR3 is CASTSRGGLADNEQFF. The CDR3 DNA is TGTGCCAGCACCTCCCGAGGGGGACTAGCAGACAATGAGCAGTTCTTC.

Only one count was recorded for this clone. The J gene is TRBJ1-2, the V gene TRBV28; D gene unclear. V was pared by 3 bases and J by 2 bases, with 10 bases between. Per the germline V gene, CDR1 is MDHEN and CDR2 is SYDVKM. The CDR3 consists of 14 residues. The CDR3: CASSLVRSNYGYTF. The CDR3 DNA follows: TGTGCCAGCAGTTTGGTCAGGTCAAACTATGGCTACACCTTC.

The chain joins TRBV19 to TRBJ2-7, with D possibly matching TRBD1 (6 bases). In germline, CDR1 is LNHDA, CDR2 SQIVND (reference sequence). The CDR3 has 15 amino acids. The V end was cut by 3 bases, the J end by 2 bases, with 14 bases between. The CDR3 sequence: CASSIFGGQTYEQYF. The CDR3 nucleotides read TGTGCCAGTAGTATCTTTGGAGGACAGACCTACGAGCAGTACTTC. Full variable domain (rest looked up from reference TRBV19 and TRBJ2-7): DGGITQSPKYLFRKEGQNVTLSCEQNLNHDAMYWYRQDPGQGLRLIYYSQIVNDFQKGDIAEGYSVSREKKESFPLTVTSAQKNPTAFYLCASSIFGGQTYEQYFGPGTRLTVT.

This chain joins TRBV29-1 and TRBJ2-5, with a tentative D call TRBD2 (5 bases). Trimming stripped 4 bases from V and 4 bases from J, with 7 bases between. The germline CDR1 and CDR2 sequences are SQVTM and ANQGSEA. This CDR3 region has 11 residues. CDR3: CSVVRGETQYF. CDR3 coding DNA: TGCAGCGTTGTCCGGGGAGAGACCCAGTACTTC.

The chain joins TRBV14 to TRBJ1-3; weak D call: TRBD1 (6 bases). Between the trimmed V and J ends, which lost 0 bases and 0 bases, there was a span of 18 bases. The CDR3 is made up of 19 amino acids. Germline V lookup: CDR1 SGHDN, CDR2 FVKESK. The CDR3 here is CASSQEIPQGPPSGNTIYF. DNA for the CDR3: TGTGCCAGCAGCCAAGAGATTCCACAGGGACCCCCCTCTGGAAACACCATATATTTT.

CDR3 sequence reads: CASSQGRRGTDTQYF. The CDR3 DNA sequence: TGCGCCAGCAGCCAAGGAAGGAGAGGCACAGATACGCAGTATTTT. V usage is TRBV4-3 and J usage is TRBJ2-3; no clear D gene. Looked up from germline, CDR1 is LGHNA and CDR2 is YSLEER. CDR3 size: 15 residues. V lost 1 base, J lost 1 base, and 9 bases lay in between.

V gene TRBV6-6 combines with J gene TRBJ1-1; possibly TRBD1 for D (6 bases). Trimming took off 10 bases at V and 4 bases at J, with 19 bases between the two ends. In germline, CDR1 is MNHNY, CDR2 SVGAGI (reference sequence). The CDR3 loop spans 14 amino acids. DNA for the CDR3: TGTGCCACTCGATGGGGACAAGGCGTCACTGAAGCTTTCTTT. Protein product: CATRWGQGVTEAFF.

The V call is TRBV6-4, the J call TRBJ1-6, with D possibly TRBD1 on 6 matching bases. Germline CDR1 MRHNA, CDR2 SNTAGT. V lost 3 bases and J lost 5, with 11 bases in between. This CDR3 is 15 amino acids long. CDR3 region: CASSEQGRNNSPLHF. In nucleotides, the CDR3 is TGTGCCAGCAGTGAACAGGGACGTAATAATTCACCCCTCCACTTT.

The chain links TRBV30 to TRBJ1-5; TRBD1 matches at 10 bases. CDR3 length: 15 residues. V gave up 2 bases and J gave up 7 bases; unmatched junction bases: 8. Germline CDR1 and CDR2: GTSNPN and SVGIG (reference sequence). The CDR3, as DNA: TGTGCCTGGAGTCGGCGGACAGGGGGGGGACAGCCCCAGCATTTT. This gives the protein CAWSRRTGGGQPQHF.

The CDR3 nucleotides read TGTGCCAGCAGATGGACTAGCACAGATACGCAGTATTTT. Translation gives CASRWTSTDTQYF. V and J are TRBV6-6 and TRBJ2-3, with D tentatively TRBD2 (5 bases). Per the germline V gene, CDR1 is MNHNY and CDR2 is SVGAGI (reference sequence). This CDR3 has 13 residues. Between the trimmed V and J ends, which lost 6 bases and 0 bases, there was a span of 7 bases.

The rearrangement uses TRBV18 and TRBJ2-2, with D possibly TRBD1 on 6 matching bases. CDR1 KGHSH and CDR2 LQKENI come from the germline V gene. V lost 4 bases and J 3 bases, leaving 15 bases between the germline ends. The CDR3 sequence is 16 residues long. CDR3 amino acids: CASSLPNRVDTGELFF. The CDR3 DNA sequence: TGTGCCAGCTCACTCCCAAACAGGGTTGACACCGGGGAGCTGTTTTTT.

This clone was seen just once. The V and J genes are TRBV7-9 and TRBJ1-1; unclear D gene. The CDR3 is 15 residues long. Trimming shortened V by 5 bases and J by 2 bases, and 15 bases separated the two germline ends. Germline V lookup: CDR1 SEHNR, CDR2 FQNEAQ (reference sequence). The CDR3 DNA follows: TGTGCCAGCAGCCCTTTTACGGCGGGAAACACTGAAGCTTTCTTT. It encodes CASSPFTAGNTEAFF.

The V gene is TRBV21-1, the J gene TRBJ1-2. TRBV21-1 corresponds to a pseudogene. This CDR3 has 15 residues. The CDR3 DNA follows: TGTGCCAGCAGCACGGGGTACCACGGAGCTTATGGCTACACCTTC. It codes for CASSTGYHGAYGYTF.

This clone was counted a few times. The chain has TRBV2 and TRBJ1-1; D uncertain. Trimming took 10 bases from V and 0 from J, leaving 15 bases between them. The CDR3 consists of 14 residues. Germline V lookup: CDR1 SNHLY, CDR2 FYNNEI. The CDR3 reads CATKEGSMNTEAFF. In nucleotides, the CDR3 is TGTGCCACCAAGGAGGGCTCGATGAACACTGAAGCTTTCTTT.

CDR3: CASSQDPQGPANYGYTF. The CDR3 DNA follows: TGCGCCAGCAGCCAAGATCCGCAGGGGCCCGCTAACTATGGCTACACCTTC. The rearrangement links TRBV4-3 to TRBJ1-2, with D possibly TRBD1 on 6 matching bases. V shed 0 bases and J shed 0 bases, with 14 bases lying between them. This CDR3 region has 17 residues. Germline values: CDR1 LGHNA, CDR2 YSLEER.

This chain connects TRBV11-1 to TRBJ1-2, with 7 bases matching TRBD1. J lost 5 bases, V lost 5 bases, and 5 bases had no gene match. There are 13 residues in the CDR3. The germline CDR1 and CDR2 sequences are SGHAT and FQDESV (reference sequence). The DNA of the CDR3 is TGTGCCAGCAGCCGGACAGGTGGTTATGGCTACACCTTC. Translating gives CASSRTGGYGYTF. The full variable domain, with the rest looked up from reference TRBV11-1 and TRBJ1-2, is EAEVAQSPRYKITEKSQAVAFWCDPISGHATLYWYRQILGQGPELLVQFQDESVVDDSQLPKDRFSAERLKGVDSTLKIQPAELGDSAMYLCASSRTGGYGYTFGSGTRLTVV.

This clone was seen more than once but under ten times. This chain connects TRBV19 to TRBJ2-2; 7 bases fit TRBD2. The V segment lost 7 bases and the J segment 6 bases; nucleotides outside the gene matches: 11. The CDR3 totals 15 residues. Per the germline V gene, CDR1 is LNHDA and CDR2 is SQIVND (reference sequence). The CDR3 region is CASTSGGSRAGELFF. DNA for the CDR3: TGTGCCAGTACTTCCGGCGGGAGTAGAGCCGGGGAGCTGTTTTTT.

J is TRBJ2-3 and V is TRBV2, with D maybe TRBD2 (5 bases). Trimming removed 5 bases at V and 2 bases at J, with 11 bases between. This CDR3 has 14 residues. CDR1 is SNHLY and CDR2 is FYNNEI in the germline V gene. The CDR3 is CASSNGMFTDTQYF. CDR3 nucleotide sequence: TGTGCCAGCAGTAACGGGATGTTCACAGATACGCAGTATTTT.

V and J are TRBV29-1 and TRBJ2-2, with TRBD1 matching 8 bases. After removal of 6 bases from V and 4 bases from J, the junction contained 4 bases not matched to a gene. This CDR3 spans 13 amino acids. Germline assignment: CDR1 SQVTM and CDR2 ANQGSEA. The CDR3 is CSVDRGVTGELFF. The CDR3 DNA reads TGCAGCGTCGACAGGGGAGTCACCGGGGAGCTGTTTTTT.

This clone was counted only a few times. The chain carries TRBV7-4 and TRBJ1-2; a possible D gene is TRBD1 (6 bases). V lost 8 bases to trimming and J lost 2 bases, with 15 bases between them. This CDR3 spans 14 amino acids. Germline CDR1 and CDR2: SGHVT and SQSDAQ. CDR3 sequence: CASDFAGENYGYTF. The CDR3 DNA is TGTGCCAGCGACTTTGCAGGGGAGAACTATGGCTACACCTTC.

The rearrangement joins TRBV19 to TRBJ2-7; 8 nucleotides align to TRBD2. Germline loops: CDR1 LNHDA, CDR2 SQIVND (reference sequence). V gave up 6 bases and J gave up 7 bases; unmatched junction bases: 11. There are 14 residues in the CDR3. CDR3 DNA: TGTGCCAGTAGGAGGGAGCGGGAGACGAATGAGCAGTACTTC. Protein: CASRRERETNEQYF.

V is TRBV2 and J is TRBJ1-2; 7 bases match TRBD1. The CDR3 totals 16 residues. The V gene end was trimmed by 6 bases and the J gene end by 4 bases; junction bases not matched to a gene: 14. From germline, CDR1 is SNHLY and CDR2 FYNNEI. The CDR3 DNA follows: TGTGCCAGCAGCCTCACGGGACAGCTCCTTCCCTATGGCTACACCTTC. Its protein is CASSLTGQLLPYGYTF.

V and J are TRBV6-1 and TRBJ1-2; 7 bases are shared with TRBD1. This CDR3 is 14 amino acids long. Germline lookup yields CDR1 MNHNS and CDR2 SASEGT. V trimming: 3 bases; J trimming: 2 bases; junction bases outside the gene matches: 3. CDR3 amino acids: CASSEATGNYGYTF. The DNA for the CDR3 is TGTGCCAGCAGTGAGGCGACAGGGAACTATGGCTACACCTTC.

The chain is built from TRBV7-9 and TRBJ2-7; D is possibly TRBD1 (5 bases). Germline-derived CDR1 and CDR2 are SEHNR and FQNEAQ (reference sequence). The length of the CDR3 is 12 residues. Trimming cost V 4 bases and J 2 bases, with 6 bases left between them. In nucleotides, the CDR3 is TGTGCCAGCAGCTCAGGGACCTACGAGCAGTACTTC. This sequence encodes CASSSGTYEQYF.

Regarding this clone: In the same sample, other DNA sequences code for this CDR3. This chain connects TRBV28 to TRBJ2-7; D is unresolved. The CDR3 spans 11 residues. The germline V gene encodes CDR1 MDHEN and CDR2 SYDVKM. Trimming left V 3 bases short and J 3 bases short, with 3 bases between. The CDR3 reads CASSFGYEQYF. The CDR3 DNA sequence: TGTGCCAGCAGTTTCGGCTACGAGCAGTACTTC.